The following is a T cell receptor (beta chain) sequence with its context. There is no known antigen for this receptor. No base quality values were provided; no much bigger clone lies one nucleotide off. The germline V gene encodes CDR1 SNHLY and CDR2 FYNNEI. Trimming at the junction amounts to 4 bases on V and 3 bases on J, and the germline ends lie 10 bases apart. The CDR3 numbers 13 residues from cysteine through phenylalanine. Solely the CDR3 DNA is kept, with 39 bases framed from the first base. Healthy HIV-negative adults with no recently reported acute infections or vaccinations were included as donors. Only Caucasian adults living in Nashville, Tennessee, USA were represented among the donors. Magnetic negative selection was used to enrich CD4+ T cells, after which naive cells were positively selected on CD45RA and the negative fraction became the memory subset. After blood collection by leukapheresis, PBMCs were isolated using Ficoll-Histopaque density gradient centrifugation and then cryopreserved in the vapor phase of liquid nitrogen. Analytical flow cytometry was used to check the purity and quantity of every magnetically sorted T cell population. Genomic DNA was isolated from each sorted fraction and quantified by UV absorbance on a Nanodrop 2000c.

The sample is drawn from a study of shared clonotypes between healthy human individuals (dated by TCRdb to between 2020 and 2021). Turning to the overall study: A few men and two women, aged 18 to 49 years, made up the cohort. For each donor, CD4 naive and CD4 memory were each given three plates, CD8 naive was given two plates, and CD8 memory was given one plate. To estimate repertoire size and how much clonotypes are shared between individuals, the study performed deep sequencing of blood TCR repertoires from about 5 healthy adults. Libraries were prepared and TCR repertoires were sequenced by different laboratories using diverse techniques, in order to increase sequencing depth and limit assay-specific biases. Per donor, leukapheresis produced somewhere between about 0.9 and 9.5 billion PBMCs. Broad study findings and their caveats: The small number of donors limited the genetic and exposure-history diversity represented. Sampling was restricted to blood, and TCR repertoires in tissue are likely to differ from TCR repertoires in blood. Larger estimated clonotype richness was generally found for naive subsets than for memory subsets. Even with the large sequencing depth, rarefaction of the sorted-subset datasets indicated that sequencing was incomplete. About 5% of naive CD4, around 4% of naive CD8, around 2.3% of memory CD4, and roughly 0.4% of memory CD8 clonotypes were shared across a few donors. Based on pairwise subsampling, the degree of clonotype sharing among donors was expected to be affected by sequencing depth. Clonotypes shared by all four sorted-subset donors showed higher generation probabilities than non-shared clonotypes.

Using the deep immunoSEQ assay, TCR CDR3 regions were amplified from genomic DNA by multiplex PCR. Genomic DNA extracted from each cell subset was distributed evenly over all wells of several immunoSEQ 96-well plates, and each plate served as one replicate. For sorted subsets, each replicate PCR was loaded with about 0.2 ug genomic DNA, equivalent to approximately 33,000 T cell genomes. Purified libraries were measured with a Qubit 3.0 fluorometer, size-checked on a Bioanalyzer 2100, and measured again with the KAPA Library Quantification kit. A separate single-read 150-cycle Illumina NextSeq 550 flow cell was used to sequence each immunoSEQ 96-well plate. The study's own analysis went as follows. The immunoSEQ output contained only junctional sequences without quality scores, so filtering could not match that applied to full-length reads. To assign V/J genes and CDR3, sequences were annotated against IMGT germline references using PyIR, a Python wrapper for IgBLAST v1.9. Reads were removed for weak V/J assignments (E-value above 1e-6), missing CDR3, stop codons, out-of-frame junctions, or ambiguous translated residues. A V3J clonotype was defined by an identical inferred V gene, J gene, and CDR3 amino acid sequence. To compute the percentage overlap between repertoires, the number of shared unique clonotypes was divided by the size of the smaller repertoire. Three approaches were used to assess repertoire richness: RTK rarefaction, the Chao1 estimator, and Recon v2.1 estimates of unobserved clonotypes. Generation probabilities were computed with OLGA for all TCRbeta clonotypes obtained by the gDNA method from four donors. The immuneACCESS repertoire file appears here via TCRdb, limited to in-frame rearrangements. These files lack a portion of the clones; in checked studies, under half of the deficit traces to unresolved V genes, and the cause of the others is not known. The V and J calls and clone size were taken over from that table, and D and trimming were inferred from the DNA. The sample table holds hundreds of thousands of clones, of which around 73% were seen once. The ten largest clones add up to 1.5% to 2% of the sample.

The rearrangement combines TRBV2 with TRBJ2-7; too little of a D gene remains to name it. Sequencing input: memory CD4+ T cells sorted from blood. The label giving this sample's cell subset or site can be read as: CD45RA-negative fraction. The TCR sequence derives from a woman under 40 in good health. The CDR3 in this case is CASSGIDIYEQYF. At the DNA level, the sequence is TGTGCCAGCAGTGGGATCGATATCTACGAGCAGTACTTC.